Below are 31 T cell receptor beta chains sequenced from a single sample in a study of T-cell reconstitution after alpha-beta-depleted transplantation in children. As it was prepared, the TCRbeta library received unique molecular identifiers. MiXCR, applied by TCRdb to the PCR reads, yields one record per CDR3 protein. The sample holds hundreds of thousands of distinct CDR3 sequences, over 10% seen once. Sequencing was performed on PBMCs, taken before TCRalphabeta/CD19-depleted stem cell transplant. Every receptor here comes from a girl aged 2 to 9 with congenital amegakaryocytic thrombocytopenia, due to receive a stem cell transplant.

This clonotype was observed at least ten times. CDR3 DNA: TGTGCCAGCAGTTTGCCAAGATACAATGAGCAGTTCTTC. Its protein product is CASSLPRYNEQFF. The J gene is TRBJ2-1, the V gene TRBV28; D gene uncertain. Trimming cost V 3 bases and J 4 bases, with 7 bases left between them. Germline CDR1 is MDHEN and CDR2 is SYDVKM. This CDR3 is built from 13 residues.

A few counts support this clonotype. V is TRBV4-1 and J is TRBJ2-7; possible D gene TRBD2, 6 bases. There are 16 residues in the CDR3. V shed 3 bases and J shed 0 bases, with 15 bases lying between them. In germline, CDR1 is MGHRA, CDR2 YSYEKL. The CDR3 reads CASSQRRDSRSYEQYF. CDR3 in DNA: TGCGCCAGCAGCCAGAGACGGGACTCACGCTCCTACGAGCAGTACTTC.

In this sample, this clonotype turned up many times. The rearrangement joins TRBV5-1 to TRBJ2-1, with 10 positions matching TRBD2. CDR1 is SGHRS and CDR2 is YFSETQ in the germline V gene. This CDR3 is 15 amino acids long. J gave up 6 bases and V 1 base, and 4 bases lay outside the gene matches. The CDR3 region has the DNA TGCGCCAGCAGCTTGAGCCTAGCGGGGGTCAATGAGCAGTTCTTC. This translates into CASSLSLAGVNEQFF.

Details on this clonotype: A read error may explain this, as a much larger clone is one base away. No conserved phenylalanine or tryptophan is present at the end of the CDR3, so a read error is the likely explanation. The chain links TRBV5-1 to TRBJ2-7; 14 nucleotides line up with TRBD2. Trimming removed 0 bases from V and 2 bases from J; junction bases left unmatched: 1. CDR1 and CDR2 from the germline V gene are SGHRS and YFSETQ. The CDR3 is 16 residues long. In DNA, the CDR3 is TGCGCCAGCAGCTTGGCGGGACTAGCGGGAGCCTACGAGCAGTACATC. As protein: CASSLAGLAGAYEQYI.

This clonotype was counted ten times or more. The chain employs TRBV5-1 and TRBJ2-5; 10 bases match TRBD2. Looked up from germline, CDR1 is SGHRS and CDR2 is YFSETQ. The CDR3 extends over 14 amino acids. V shed 2 bases, J shed 3 bases, and the junction held 1 base outside the gene matches. The CDR3 is CASSFLAGEETQYF. The CDR3 DNA is TGCGCCAGCAGCTTCCTAGCGGGAGAAGAGACCCAGTACTTC.

The rearrangement uses TRBV10-3 and TRBJ2-2; 11 bases align to TRBD2. CDR1 ENHRY and CDR2 SYGVKD come from the germline V gene. This CDR3 region has 16 residues. With V trimmed by 1 base and J by 6 bases, 4 bases remained unmatched. The CDR3 bases are TGTGCCATCAGTGAGTTAGCGGGAGGGCCTCCCGGGGAGCTGTTTTTT. This gives the protein CAISELAGGPPGELFF.

The chain combines TRBV7-8 with TRBJ2-1; 9 nucleotides line up with TRBD2. V gave up 0 bases and J gave up 9 bases; unmatched junction bases: 9. Germline-derived CDR1 and CDR2 are SGHVS and FQNEAQ. CDR3 length: 16 amino acids. The CDR3 nucleotides are TGTGCCAGCAGCTTAGCCTTGGGGACTAGCATCGGTGAGCAGTTCTTC. It encodes CASSLALGTSIGEQFF.

This clonotype was counted many times. The CDR3: CASRTLAGGRDEQFF. As DNA, the CDR3 is TGTGCCAGCAGGACTCTAGCGGGAGGGAGGGATGAGCAGTTCTTC. The chain joins TRBV6-1 to TRBJ2-1; TRBD2 matches at 12 bases. Trimming at V came to 6 bases and at J to 8 bases, leaving 8 bases not matched to a gene. Germline V gives CDR1 MNHNS, CDR2 SASEGT. The CDR3 runs 15 residues.

This clonotype was detected ten times or more. The chain joins TRBV12-3 or TRBV12-4 to TRBJ2-7; TRBD1 aligns across 8 bases. The CDR3 is 15 residues long. V shed 7 bases, J shed 3 bases, and the junction held 11 bases outside the gene matches. CDR3 DNA: TGTGCCAGCACTGCGGGACAGGCCGCCTTCTACGAGCAGTACTTC. Protein product: CASTAGQAAFYEQYF.

This chain connects TRBV6-5 to TRBJ2-5; D gene unclear. This CDR3 is built from 15 residues. V was trimmed by 0 bases and J by 2 bases, leaving 10 bases between them. The germline gives CDR1 MNHEY, CDR2 SVGAGI. Here the CDR3 DNA reads TGTGCCAGCAGTTACTCGTCTCATGGACAAGAGACCCAGTACTTC. This codes for CASSYSSHGQETQYF.

Note on this clonotype: This may be a read error: a much more frequent sequence differs by one nucleotide. The rearrangement links TRBV9 to TRBJ2-7; D gene ambiguous. The V end lost 3 bases, the J end lost 3 bases, and 16 bases lay between the germline ends. The CDR3 has 15 residues. Per germline, CDR1 SGDLS and CDR2 YYNGEE. CDR3 protein: CASSAGLWGIYEQYF. The CDR3 DNA is TGTGCCAGCAGCGCGGGTCTCTGGGGTATCTACGAGCAGTACTTC. The full variable domain, in which reference TRBV9 and TRBJ2-7 provide the parts outside the CDR3, is DSGVTQTPKHLITATGQRVTLRCSPRSGDLSVYWYQQSLDQGLQFLIQYYNGEERAKGNILERFSAQQFPDLHSELNLSSLELGDSALYFCASSAGLWGIYEQYFGPGTRLTVT.

This clonotype was observed many times. The V call is TRBV5-1, the J call TRBJ2-4; D remains unclear. The germline V gene encodes CDR1 SGHRS and CDR2 YFSETQ. V lost 4 bases and J 4 bases, leaving 12 bases between the germline ends. The CDR3 has 14 residues. The CDR3 DNA follows: TGCGCCAGCAGCCCGGATGCAGAGAAAAACATTCAGTACTTC. Protein: CASSPDAEKNIQYF. Together with reference TRBV5-1 and TRBJ2-4, the CDR3 gives the full variable domain: KAGVTQTPRYLIKTRGQQVTLSCSPISGHRSVSWYQQTPGQGLQFLFEYFSETQRNKGNFPGRFSGRQFSNSRSEMNVSTLELGDSALYLCASSPDAEKNIQYFGAGTRLSVL.

The V and J genes are TRBV20-1 and TRBJ2-5, with 8 bases fitting TRBD1. V dropped 0 bases and J dropped 4; count of bases not matched to a gene: 7. CDR3 length equals 15 residues. Germline CDR1 DFQATT, CDR2 SNEGSKA (reference sequence). In nucleotides, the CDR3 is TGCAGTGCTAGAGATTCGGGCAGGGGGCCAGAGACCCAGTACTTC. This gives the protein CSARDSGRGPETQYF.

The chain carries TRBV6-4 and TRBJ2-3; TRBD2 is a possible D gene (5 bases). This CDR3 has 14 amino acids. V lost 5 bases and J lost 6, with 15 bases in between. The germline V gene encodes CDR1 MRHNA and CDR2 SNTAGT. The CDR3 loop is CASSQVEGADTQYF. CDR3 nucleotide sequence: TGTGCCAGCAGTCAAGTTGAGGGTGCTGATACGCAGTATTTT.

This clonotype showed up just a few times. The chain links TRBV5-1 to TRBJ2-5, with a weak D call TRBD1 (5 bases). Trimming left V 0 bases short and J 3 bases short, with 12 bases between. The germline V gene has CDR1 SGHRS and CDR2 YFSETQ. The CDR3 has 15 amino acids. CDR3 bases: TGCGCCAGCAGCTTGGGGGGCGATCAGGAAGAGACCCAGTACTTC. This encodes CASSLGGDQEETQYF.

The CDR3 loop reads CASSLLAATNTGELFF. The CDR3 region has the DNA TGCGCCAGCAGCCTTTTAGCGGCCACGAACACCGGGGAGCTGTTTTTT. The chain carries TRBV5-1 and TRBJ2-2; weak D call: TRBD2 (6 bases). There are 16 residues in the CDR3. V lost 4 bases and J lost 0, with 13 bases in between. In germline, CDR1 is SGHRS, CDR2 YFSETQ.

This clonotype was seen many times. The chain links TRBV15 to TRBJ2-2, with 7 bases identical to TRBD1. Trimming at V came to 4 bases and at J to 4 bases, leaving 3 bases not matched to a gene. This CDR3 is 14 amino acids long. In germline, CDR1 is LNHNV, CDR2 YYDKDF (reference sequence). CDR3 protein: CATSIRTGTGELFF. CDR3 nucleotide sequence: TGTGCCACCAGCATCCGGACAGGCACCGGGGAGCTGTTTTTT.

This clonotype has more than one count but fewer than ten. This chain joins TRBV25-1 and TRBJ2-1; D call uncertain. Germline assignment: CDR1 MGHDK and CDR2 SYGVNS. Between the trimmed V and J ends, which lost 3 bases and 8 bases, there was a span of 2 bases. This CDR3 has 10 residues. The CDR3 nucleotides are TGTGCCAGCAGTGACCATGAGCAGTTCTTC. This encodes CASSDHEQFF.

The V gene is TRBV6-1, the J gene TRBJ2-4; TRBD1 matches 10 bases. Germline CDR1 and CDR2: MNHNS and SASEGT. Trimming took 6 bases from V and 6 from J; bases not matched to a gene: 5. The CDR3 length is 14 residues. For the CDR3, the DNA is TGTGCCAGCAGCCAGGGGGACAGGGGAAACATTCAGTACTTC. Translated: CASSQGDRGNIQYF.

The chain carries TRBV10-2 and TRBJ2-5, with 9 bases matching TRBD2. CDR3 length equals 13 residues. The V segment lost 6 bases and the J segment 4 bases; nucleotides outside the gene matches: 3. Looked up from germline, CDR1 is WSHSY and CDR2 is SAAADI. The CDR3 loop is CASRQLAGETQYF. CDR3 DNA: TGCGCCAGCAGACAACTAGCGGGAGAGACCCAGTACTTC.

This clonotype has only a few counts. The rearrangement uses TRBV5-1 and TRBJ1-2; 10 bases are a match to TRBD1. This CDR3 contains 13 residues. The germline gives CDR1 SGHRS, CDR2 YFSETQ. V lost 2 bases to trimming and J lost 12 bases; unmatched junction nucleotides: 7. The CDR3 DNA follows: TGCGCCAGCAGCTTCGGCGGGACAGGGGATAACACCTTC. Protein product: CASSFGGTGDNTF.

A single count supports this clonotype. J is TRBJ2-2 and V is TRBV5-1; 8 nucleotides align to TRBD2. The V segment lost 0 bases and the J segment 2 bases; nucleotides outside the gene matches: 3. CDR1 SGHRS and CDR2 YFSETQ come from the germline V gene. The CDR3 has 16 residues. The CDR3, as DNA: TGCGCCAGCAGCTTGGCCGGGAGGGCCAACACCGGGGAGCTGTTTTTT. Protein: CASSLAGRANTGELFF.

This clonotype was detected a few times. The chain links TRBV19 to TRBJ2-7, with 7 bases aligning to TRBD2. The CDR3 extends over 16 amino acids. Germline CDR1 LNHDA, CDR2 SQIVND (reference sequence). V gave up 3 bases and J gave up 7 bases; unmatched junction bases: 15. DNA of the CDR3: TGTGCCAGTAGTATTCTGTTCGGGACTACCCTTGTAGAGCAGTACTTC. Protein sequence: CASSILFGTTLVEQYF.

Written as DNA, the CDR3 is TGTGCCAGCAGTTCCCGCGGGGTGCGGGACCAATACAATGAGCAGTTCTTC. Translated: CASSSRGVRDQYNEQFF. This rearrangement joins TRBV12-3 or TRBV12-4 to TRBJ2-1; possible D gene TRBD2, 6 bases. The CDR3 is 17 amino acids. V lost 4 bases and J 4 bases, leaving 20 bases between the germline ends.

The sample holds a few counts of this clonotype. V and J are TRBV28 and TRBJ2-5; TRBD2 matches 8 bases. The germline V gene encodes CDR1 MDHEN and CDR2 SYDVKM. The V segment lost 7 bases and the J segment 5 bases; nucleotides outside the gene matches: 9. CDR3 length: 14 amino acids. Written as DNA, the CDR3 is TGTGCCAGCACTGGCGGGAGGCTGTGGGAGACCCAGTACTTC. Protein sequence: CASTGGRLWETQYF.

The chain uses TRBV20-1 and TRBJ2-3; TRBD2 is a possible D gene (6 bases). Germline assignment: CDR1 DFQATT and CDR2 SNEGSKA (reference sequence). Deletions cut 3 bases from V and 2 bases from J, with 12 bases between. The CDR3 is 14 amino acids. The CDR3 loop reads CSASGRRDTDTQYF. The CDR3 DNA reads as TGCAGTGCTAGCGGGAGACGGGACACAGATACGCAGTATTTT.

This clonotype showed up just a few times. This chain joins TRBV28 and TRBJ1-3, with D possibly matching TRBD1 (6 bases). This CDR3 is 16 amino acids long. CDR1 is MDHEN and CDR2 is SYDVKM in the germline V gene. Trimming left V 8 bases short and J 0 bases short, with 17 bases between. The DNA for the CDR3 is TGTGCCAGCGTAATGACAGGCTGGAGCTCTGGAAACACCATATATTTT. This sequence encodes CASVMTGWSSGNTIYF.

The rearrangement joins TRBV18 to TRBJ1-5; D possibly corresponds to TRBD1 (6 bases). Trimming removed 0 bases from V and 7 bases from J, with 16 bases in between. CDR3 length equals 16 residues. Germline assignment: CDR1 KGHSH and CDR2 LQKENI. The CDR3 coding sequence is TGTGCCAGCTCACCACCACAGGGTTGGGTTGGACAGCCCCAGCATTTT. Its protein product is CASSPPQGWVGQPQHF. Variable domain in full (rest from reference TRBV18 and TRBJ1-5): NAGVMQNPRHLVRRRGQEARLRCSPMKGHSHVYWYRQLPEEGLKFMVYLQKENIIDESGMPKERFSAEFPKEGPSILRIQQVVRGDSAAYFCASSPPQGWVGQPQHFGDGTRLSIL.

Many counts were recorded for this clonotype. The J gene is TRBJ2-1, the V gene TRBV20-1; 9 nucleotides align to TRBD2. This CDR3 is 14 amino acids long. The trim removed 2 bases at V and 5 bases at J, leaving 4 bases unmatched. From germline, CDR1 is DFQATT and CDR2 SNEGSKA (reference sequence). CDR3 region: CSARPSGTNNEQFF. The CDR3 region has the DNA TGCAGTGCTAGACCTAGCGGGACTAACAATGAGCAGTTCTTC.

Notes on this clonotype: Its ends do not fully match the called genes, so a read error is possible. The chain is built from TRBV12-3 or TRBV12-4 and TRBJ2-2; TRBD2 matches at 12 bases. There are 16 residues in the CDR3. DNA of the CDR3: TGTGCCAGCAGTCTAGCGGGAGGGGCCCCCACCGGGGAGCTGTTTTTT. Translation: CASSLAGGAPTGELFF.

At least ten counts were recorded for this clonotype. The chain employs TRBV28 and TRBJ2-7, with 9 nucleotides matching TRBD2. V shed 6 bases, J shed 6 bases, and the junction held 3 bases outside the gene matches. CDR1 is MDHEN, CDR2 SYDVKM, per germline. The CDR3 sequence is 12 residues long. The CDR3 loop is CASRLAGCEQYF. CDR3 nucleotide sequence: TGTGCCAGCAGACTAGCGGGTTGCGAGCAGTACTTC.